The 32 T cell receptor beta chains below come from one sample, sequenced in a study of cytomegalovirus exposure and HLA in healthy donors. TCRdb keeps only in-frame clones here, not all; method: immunoSEQ multiplex PCR. This table holds fewer than 90,000 clones, less than 96% found once. Specimen: PBMCs. The receptors shown here come from a man between 18 and 29 years old in good health and CMV-seropositive.

The V call is TRBV11-2, the J call TRBJ1-2; D perhaps matches TRBD1 (6 bases). With 6 bases removed from V and 4 bases from J, the gap between germline ends came to 15 bases. Germline CDR1 SGHAT, CDR2 FQNNGV. This CDR3 is built from 14 residues. The chain's CDR3 is CASSGRQAAYGYTF. Written as DNA, the CDR3 is TGTGCCAGCAGTGGTCGACAGGCTGCCTATGGCTACACCTTC.

This sequence joins TRBV18 and TRBJ2-2; D not certain. The CDR3 has 12 residues. Trimming stripped 5 bases from V and 5 bases from J, with 6 bases between. The V gene's germline CDR1 is KGHSH and CDR2 LQKENI. The CDR3 is CASSGSTGELFF. CDR3 DNA: TGTGCCAGCTCAGGCAGTACCGGGGAGCTGTTTTTT. Filled out from reference TRBV18 and TRBJ2-2, the complete variable domain reads NAGVMQNPRHLVRRRGQEARLRCSPMKGHSHVYWYRQLPEEGLKFMVYLQKENIIDESGMPKERFSAEFPKEGPSILRIQQVVRGDSAAYFCASSGSTGELFFGEGSRLTVL.

The chain links TRBV6-4 to TRBJ2-1; TRBD2 aligns across 7 bases. After removal of 5 bases from V and 4 bases from J, the junction contained 5 bases not matched to a gene. The length of the CDR3 is 14 residues. Per germline, CDR1 MRHNA and CDR2 SNTAGT. DNA for the CDR3: TGTGCCAGCAGTCCCTCTAGCGGTTACAATGAGCAGTTCTTC. Its protein product is CASSPSSGYNEQFF.

The chain employs TRBV6-5 and TRBJ1-1, with D possibly TRBD1 on 5 matching bases. V was shortened by 3 bases and J by 5 bases, with 16 bases between the two germline ends. Germline CDR1 reads MNHEY; CDR2 reads SVGAGI. The CDR3 length is 15 residues. The DNA for the CDR3 is TGTGCCAGCAGTTATAATCAGGGTCTGAGGACTGAAGCTTTCTTT. Translating gives CASSYNQGLRTEAFF.

The chain joins TRBV27 to TRBJ2-5; TRBD2 matches 8 bases. Germline V lookup: CDR1 MNHEY, CDR2 SMNVEV (reference sequence). This CDR3 is built from 17 residues. With 0 bases clipped from V and 4 bases from J, the junction kept 10 bases outside the gene matches. The CDR3 region has the DNA TGTGCCAGCAGTTTATCGAGAGGACTAGCCTCGGGAGAGACCCAGTACTTC. This sequence encodes CASSLSRGLASGETQYF.

V is TRBV2 and J is TRBJ1-2, with D possibly TRBD1 on 5 matching bases. V lost 3 bases to trimming and J lost 5 bases, with 10 bases between them. The CDR3 consists of 13 residues. Per germline, CDR1 SNHLY and CDR2 FYNNEI. CDR3 in DNA: TGTGCCAGCAGTGATGGGGGGGGTTATGGCTACACCTTC. Its translation is CASSDGGGYGYTF.

V is TRBV9 and J is TRBJ2-1, with D possibly matching TRBD2 (6 bases). Per germline, CDR1 SGDLS and CDR2 YYNGEE. This CDR3 comprises 16 residues. Trimming cost V 5 bases and J 4 bases, with 19 bases left between them. CDR3 in amino acids: CASSGMGREPYNEQFF. CDR3 sequence (DNA): TGTGCCAGCAGTGGGATGGGGCGGGAACCATACAATGAGCAGTTCTTC.

The chain joins TRBV5-6 to TRBJ2-7; 16 bases are shared with TRBD2. This CDR3 is 18 amino acids long. V gave up 0 bases and J gave up 5 bases; unmatched junction bases: 8. Germline assignment: CDR1 SGHDT and CDR2 YYEEEE. This CDR3 reads CASSLEGLAGGPGNEQYF. The CDR3 nucleotides read TGTGCCAGCAGCTTGGAGGGACTAGCGGGAGGGCCTGGGAACGAGCAGTACTTC.

Only one count was recorded for this clone. The chain is built from TRBV5-1 and TRBJ1-2; D perhaps matches TRBD1 (5 bases). This CDR3 is built from 13 residues. Trimming took off 4 bases at V and 8 bases at J, with 15 bases between the two ends. Germline CDR1 SGHRS, CDR2 YFSETQ. The CDR3 DNA reads TGCGCCAGCAGCGTTCAGGGTAGTTGGGGCTACACCTTC. Residues: CASSVQGSWGYTF.

This clone was picked up one time. The V and J genes are TRBV7-6 and TRBJ2-1; no definite D call. V lost 5 bases and J 8 bases, leaving 10 bases between the germline ends. The V gene's germline CDR1 is SGHVS and CDR2 FNYEAQ. This CDR3 contains 12 residues. CDR3 sequence (DNA): TGTGCCAGCAGCCCCCCCTGGCATGAGCAGTTCTTC. Translating it yields CASSPPWHEQFF.

The rearrangement joins TRBV4-2 to TRBJ2-3; 12 bases are shared with TRBD2. The CDR3 covers 16 residues. Trimming cost V 3 bases and J 3 bases; bases outside gene matches: 4. The germline CDR1 and CDR2 sequences are LGHNA and YNFKEQ. The CDR3, as DNA: TGTGCCAGCAGCCAGAACGGACTAGCGGGAACAGATACGCAGTATTTT. This encodes CASSQNGLAGTDTQYF.

V is TRBV7-8 and J is TRBJ1-4, with D hard to call. Germline values: CDR1 SGHVS, CDR2 FQNEAQ. This CDR3 has 16 residues. V gave up 5 bases and J gave up 8 bases, with 21 bases separating them. The CDR3 DNA sequence: TGTGCCAGCAGCCTCCCCCGCGGCGGGGAGGACGAAAAACTGTTTTTT. Translation gives CASSLPRGGEDEKLFF.

This CDR3 is CASSPPDRNTEAFF. CDR3 bases: TGTGCCAGCTCACCACCGGACAGAAACACTGAAGCTTTCTTT. The chain couples TRBV18 to TRBJ1-1, with D possibly being TRBD1 (6 bases). Deletions cut 0 bases from V and 2 bases from J, with 7 bases between. CDR1 and CDR2 (germline): KGHSH, LQKENI. This CDR3 spans 14 amino acids.

J is TRBJ2-2 and V is TRBV27, with 10 bases that match TRBD2. The CDR3 is made up of 17 amino acids. In germline, CDR1 is MNHEY, CDR2 SMNVEV (reference sequence). The trim removed 6 bases at V and 5 bases at J, leaving 12 bases unmatched. The CDR3 reads CASSQVALAGVTGELFF. The CDR3 DNA reads TGTGCCAGCAGCCAGGTCGCCCTAGCGGGAGTGACCGGGGAGCTGTTTTTT.

In this sample, this clone turned up once. This rearrangement joins TRBV9 to TRBJ2-2; 9 bases align to TRBD2. The CDR3 sequence is 15 residues long. V lost 3 bases to trimming and J lost 7 bases; unmatched junction nucleotides: 7. From germline, CDR1 is SGDLS and CDR2 YYNGEE. CDR3 sequence reads: CASSGVLAGNGELFF. CDR3 bases: TGTGCCAGCAGCGGGGTTCTAGCGGGAAACGGGGAGCTGTTTTTT.

V usage is TRBV6-1 and J usage is TRBJ2-7, with TRBD1 matching 8 bases. CDR1 MNHNS and CDR2 SASEGT come from the germline V gene. CDR3 size: 15 residues. Trimming removed 2 bases from V and 1 base from J; junction bases left unmatched: 4. This CDR3 reads CASSEFGQGSYEQYF. In DNA form, the CDR3 reads TGTGCCAGCAGTGAATTTGGACAGGGATCCTACGAGCAGTACTTC.

The rearrangement joins TRBV18 to TRBJ2-3, with TRBD1 identical over 9 bases. The ends lost 0 bases at V and 4 bases at J; junction bases unmatched: 8. CDR1 KGHSH and CDR2 LQKENI come from the germline V gene. The CDR3 covers 17 residues. The CDR3 sequence: CASSPPPGQGLSDTQYF. The CDR3 nucleotides read TGTGCCAGCTCACCACCACCGGGACAGGGTCTTTCAGATACGCAGTATTTT. Combining the CDR3 with reference TRBV18 and TRBJ2-3 gives the whole variable domain NAGVMQNPRHLVRRRGQEARLRCSPMKGHSHVYWYRQLPEEGLKFMVYLQKENIIDESGMPKERFSAEFPKEGPSILRIQQVVRGDSAAYFCASSPPPGQGLSDTQYFGPGTRLTVL.

The chain carries TRBV27 and TRBJ2-3, with D hard to call. Germline V CDR1 and CDR2: MNHEY, SMNVEV (reference sequence). Trimming removed 5 bases at V and 2 bases at J, with 5 bases between. CDR3 length: 12 amino acids. The CDR3 nucleotides are TGTGCCAGCAGTCCACACACAGATACGCAGTATTTT. This encodes CASSPHTDTQYF.

The gene calls are TRBV18 and TRBJ1-2; 11 positions agree with TRBD1. The CDR3 runs 13 residues. Per germline, CDR1 KGHSH and CDR2 LQKENI. J lost 8 bases, V lost 6 bases, and 5 bases had no gene match. The CDR3 sequence: CASSRTGGYGYTF. CDR3 nucleotides: TGTGCCAGCTCGCGGACAGGGGGCTACGGCTACACCTTC.

This clone was observed once. This chain uses TRBV4-2 with TRBJ2-2; D uncertain. Germline CDR1 reads LGHNA; CDR2 reads YNFKEQ. CDR3 size: 14 residues. Trimming took 2 bases from V and 6 from J, leaving 10 bases between them. Written as DNA, the CDR3 is TGTGCCAGCAGCCAAACCACGGTTGCCGGGGAGCTGTTTTTT. Encoded protein: CASSQTTVAGELFF.

The rearrangement uses TRBV29-1 and TRBJ1-5; 8 positions agree with TRBD1. J was trimmed by 7 bases and V by 7 bases; bases with no gene match: 15. From germline, CDR1 is SQVTM and CDR2 ANQGSEA. This CDR3 region has 15 residues. This chain's CDR3 is CSATEGQVVGQPQHF. The CDR3 DNA sequence: TGCAGCGCCACAGAGGGACAGGTCGTCGGACAGCCCCAGCATTTT.

The V and J genes are TRBV7-8 and TRBJ1-1; D perhaps matches TRBD1 (6 bases). The CDR3 totals 15 residues. CDR1 is SGHVS and CDR2 is FQNEAQ in the germline V gene. With 5 bases removed from V and 5 bases from J, the gap between germline ends came to 18 bases. The CDR3 sequence: CASSPRRGGGTEAFF. The CDR3 coding sequence is TGTGCCAGCAGCCCCAGAAGGGGAGGGGGGACTGAAGCTTTCTTT.

J is TRBJ2-7 and V is TRBV27; D is possibly TRBD1 (5 bases). Trimming stripped 2 bases from V and 1 base from J, with 6 bases between. CDR1 MNHEY and CDR2 SMNVEV come from the germline V gene (reference sequence). This CDR3 comprises 13 residues. Here the CDR3 reads CASSLPGSYEQYF. Here the CDR3 DNA reads TGTGCCAGCAGTTTACCAGGGTCCTACGAGCAGTACTTC.

The rearrangement links TRBV30 to TRBJ1-4; the match to TRBD1 covers 8 bases. Looked up from germline, CDR1 is GTSNPN and CDR2 is SVGIG (reference sequence). Losses at the gene ends were 8 bases for V and 7 bases for J; bases not matched to a gene: 9. The CDR3 spans 13 residues. CDR3 sequence: CAGFQGAGEKLFF. CDR3 DNA: TGTGCCGGATTTCAGGGGGCGGGTGAAAAACTGTTTTTT.

V usage is TRBV12-5 and J usage is TRBJ2-3; tentatively, D is TRBD1 (5 bases). The CDR3 spans 17 residues. V was shortened by 4 bases and J by 0 bases, with 17 bases between the two germline ends. Germline V gives CDR1 LGHNT, CDR2 FRNRAP. Here the CDR3 reads CASGSGRGHSSTDTQYF. CDR3 in DNA: TGTGCTAGTGGTTCCGGACGCGGACATTCTAGCACAGATACGCAGTATTTT. The variable domain in full, completed from reference TRBV12-5 and TRBJ2-3, reads DARVTQTPRHKVTEMGQEVTMRCQPILGHNTVFWYRQTMMQGLELLAYFRNRAPLDDSGMPKDRFSAEMPDATLATLKIQPSEPRDSAVYFCASGSGRGHSSTDTQYFGPGTRLTVL.

This rearrangement joins TRBV27 to TRBJ2-7; 7 positions agree with TRBD1. The length of the CDR3 is 18 residues. Germline lookup yields CDR1 MNHEY and CDR2 SMNVEV (reference sequence). Trimming took 6 bases from V and 7 from J; bases not matched to a gene: 24. The CDR3 nucleotides are TGTGCCAGCAGAACTACCGGGACAGTCGACACAGGGTGGCGTGAGCAGTACTTC. Translation gives CASRTTGTVDTGWREQYF.

This clone came up once. The chain employs TRBV28 and TRBJ1-2; D possibly corresponds to TRBD1 (6 bases). In germline, CDR1 is MDHEN, CDR2 SYDVKM. The CDR3 spans 13 residues. The V and J ends lost 6 bases and 4 bases respectively, with 12 bases between them. This CDR3 reads CASRTGTSYGYTF. The CDR3 bases are TGTGCCAGCAGAACCGGGACAAGCTATGGCTACACCTTC.

The genes are TRBV4-1 and TRBJ2-1, with 9 bases aligning to TRBD1. This CDR3 is 19 amino acids long. After removal of 4 bases from V and 0 bases from J, the junction contained 13 bases not matched to a gene. The germline V gene encodes CDR1 MGHRA and CDR2 YSYEKL. The CDR3 loop reads CASSLPGGGDRVSYNEQFF. In DNA, the CDR3 is TGCGCCAGCAGCCTTCCGGGGGGTGGGGACAGGGTCTCCTACAATGAGCAGTTCTTC.

The rearrangement uses TRBV19 and TRBJ2-2, with 7 nucleotides matching TRBD2. CDR1 and CDR2 (germline): LNHDA, SQIVND (reference sequence). The CDR3 runs 18 residues. V lost 4 bases and J lost 0; bases outside the gene matches: 11. The CDR3 sequence: CASSTRPATSTNTGELFF. CDR3 in DNA: TGTGCCAGTAGTACCCGACCCGCGACTAGCACGAACACCGGGGAGCTGTTTTTT.

This sequence joins TRBV6-4 and TRBJ2-3, with TRBD2 as a possible D gene (6 bases). Trimming pared 0 bases from V and 8 bases from J, leaving 12 bases between. This CDR3 spans 14 amino acids. Germline V gene lookup returns CDR1 MRHNA and CDR2 SNTAGT. CDR3 in amino acids: CASSDSRDRSTQYF. The DNA for the CDR3 is TGTGCCAGCAGTGACTCGCGGGATAGAAGTACGCAGTATTTT.

The table lists this clone with many counts. V is TRBV19 and J is TRBJ2-1, with 9 bases aligning to TRBD2. Germline loops: CDR1 LNHDA, CDR2 SQIVND (reference sequence). This CDR3 comprises 17 residues. V gave up 7 bases and J gave up 9 bases; unmatched junction bases: 19. The CDR3 is CASTSIPREVRGGEQFF. CDR3 in DNA: TGTGCCAGTACTTCAATCCCCCGGGAGGTGCGGGGGGGTGAGCAGTTCTTC.

The rearrangement links TRBV27 to TRBJ1-5; D gene ambiguous. V was trimmed by 5 bases and J by 0 bases, leaving 11 bases between them. Germline V gene lookup returns CDR1 MNHEY and CDR2 SMNVEV (reference sequence). The CDR3 is 15 residues long. CDR3 sequence (DNA): TGTGCCAGCAGTGCCGGACTGTTTAGCAATCAGCCCCAGCATTTT. Translating it yields CASSAGLFSNQPQHF.